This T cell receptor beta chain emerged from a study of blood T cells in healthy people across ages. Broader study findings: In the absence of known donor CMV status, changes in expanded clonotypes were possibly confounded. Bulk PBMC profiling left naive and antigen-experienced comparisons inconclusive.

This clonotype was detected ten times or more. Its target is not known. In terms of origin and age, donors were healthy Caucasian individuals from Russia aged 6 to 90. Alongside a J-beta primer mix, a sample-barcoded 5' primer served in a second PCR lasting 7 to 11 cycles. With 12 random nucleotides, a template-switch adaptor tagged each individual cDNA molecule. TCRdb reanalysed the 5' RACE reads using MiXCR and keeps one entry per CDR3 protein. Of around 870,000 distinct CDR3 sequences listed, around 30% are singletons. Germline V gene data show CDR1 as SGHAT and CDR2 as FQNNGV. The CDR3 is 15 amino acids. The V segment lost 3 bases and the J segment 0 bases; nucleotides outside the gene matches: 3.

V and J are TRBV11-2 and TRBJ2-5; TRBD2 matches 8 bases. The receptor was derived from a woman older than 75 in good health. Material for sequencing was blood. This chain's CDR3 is CASSFGGDYQETQYF. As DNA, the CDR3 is TGTGCCAGCAGCTTCGGGGGGGATTACCAAGAGACCCAGTACTTC.